This TCR beta chain was identified during a study of blood T cell repertoires in COVID-19. In the study overall: Samples representing acute and convalescent COVID-19 were sourced from the United States, Italy and Spain. T cells, B-cell-depleted T cells, or PBMCs supplied cDNA or gDNA.

Germline CDR1 MGHRA, CDR2 YSYEKL. CDR3 length: 16 amino acids. Comment on this clone: Relative to the germline gene, one junction end is altered; a read error may explain this.

Per the study methods: Estimated nucleated cell counts came from reference gene primer amplification. TCRdb's copy holds only in-frame clones and misses some; the assay was immunoSEQ multiplex PCR. V, J and clone size were drawn from that table, and D and trimming were deduced from the DNA. This table holds some 500,000 clones, about 88% found once. The source is a woman aged 50 to 60 with COVID-19, enrolled during active disease. Source material: peripheral blood. The rearrangement joins TRBV4-1 to TRBJ2-1; tentatively, D is TRBD2 (5 bases). CDR3 sequence (DNA): TGCGCCAGCAGCCTTCAGGAGCGGACCTCCTTCAATGAGCAGTTCTTC. This encodes CASSLQERTSFNEQFF.